The 8 T cell receptor beta chains reported below all come from one sample, sequenced in a study of shared clonotypes between healthy human individuals. Using immunoSEQ multiplex PCR, the repertoire was profiled, and TCRdb retains in-frame clones only, with some absent. The sample has about 2.2 million clones, around 93% seen once; the top ten hold more than 1.5%. The naive CD8 subset, CD45RO-negative cells positively selected for CCR7, excluded terminally differentiated effector memory CD45RA+ cells. The sequenced sample was naive CD8+ T cells from PBMCs. These receptors originate from a man between 18 and 29 years old in good health. Some clones in this sample may be carry-over from other donors' samples.

This chain links TRBV4-1 with TRBJ2-7; 9 nucleotides align to TRBD1. The junction had 8 bases not matched to a gene; V was cut back by 2 bases and J by 3 bases. Germline V gene lookup returns CDR1 MGHRA and CDR2 YSYEKL. CDR3 length equals 16 residues. CDR3 protein: CASSQRKGQGFYEQYF. In DNA, the CDR3 is TGCGCCAGCAGCCAAAGAAAGGGACAGGGCTTCTACGAGCAGTACTTC.

This chain uses TRBV30 with TRBJ2-3, with TRBD2 identical over 12 bases. This CDR3 contains 15 residues. V shed 2 bases, J shed 7 bases, and the junction held 7 bases outside the gene matches. Germline CDR1 reads GTSNPN; CDR2 reads SVGIG (reference sequence). The CDR3 reads CAWSQLAGGRNTQYF. CDR3 DNA: TGTGCCTGGAGTCAACTAGCGGGGGGCAGGAATACGCAGTATTTT. The entire variable domain, with the rest obtained from reference TRBV30 and TRBJ2-3, is as follows: SQTIHQWPATLVQPVGSPLSLECTVEGTSNPNLYWYRQAAGRGLQLLFYSVGIGQISSEVPQNLSASRPQDRQFILSSKKLLLSDSGFYLCAWSQLAGGRNTQYFGPGTRLTVL.

The chain uses TRBV4-1 and TRBJ2-7, with a weak D call TRBD2 (6 bases). Germline-derived CDR1 and CDR2 are MGHRA and YSYEKL. The CDR3 runs to 18 residues. Deletions cut 2 bases from V and 3 bases from J, with 23 bases between. The CDR3 coding sequence is TGCGCCAGCAGCCAAACTTCTTTATCCGGGACTCGCAGCTACGAGCAGTACTTC. It specifies CASSQTSLSGTRSYEQYF.

The J gene is TRBJ2-3, the V gene TRBV7-9; 10 bases match TRBD1. V trimming: 5 bases; J trimming: 2 bases; junction bases outside the gene matches: 7. The CDR3 extends over 16 amino acids. Germline V gene sequence: CDR1 SEHNR, CDR2 FQNEAQ (reference sequence). CDR3 loop: CASSRQGARVTDTQYF. The DNA of the CDR3 is TGTGCCAGCAGCCGACAGGGGGCGCGGGTCACAGATACGCAGTATTTT.

The chain uses TRBV6-1 and TRBJ1-1; no clear D gene. The CDR3 has 15 amino acids. V was trimmed by 6 bases and J by 2 bases, leaving 16 bases between them. Germline V gives CDR1 MNHNS, CDR2 SASEGT. The CDR3 DNA follows: TGTGCCAGCAGGAGGCCTTGGGCAGACAACACTGAAGCTTTCTTT. Its translation is CASRRPWADNTEAFF.

The chain combines TRBV6-5 with TRBJ2-1, with a weak D call TRBD2 (5 bases). The CDR3 sequence is 13 residues long. V was cut by 10 bases and J by 2 bases, with 12 bases left in between. From germline, CDR1 is MNHEY and CDR2 SVGAGI. CDR3 nucleotides: TGTGCCACCCGACTACGGCCCTACAATGAGCAGTTCTTC. Its protein product is CATRLRPYNEQFF.

The chain joins TRBV27 to TRBJ2-2, with 11 bases matching TRBD1. Germline V gene lookup returns CDR1 MNHEY and CDR2 SMNVEV (reference sequence). V shed 4 bases and J 6 bases; nucleotides not matched to a gene: 1. The CDR3 spans 14 residues. The CDR3: CASSWTGGPGELFF. The CDR3 DNA reads TGTGCCAGCAGTTGGACAGGGGGCCCCGGGGAGCTGTTTTTT.

The genes are TRBV4-3 and TRBJ1-5; TRBD1 matches at 7 bases. Germline lookup yields CDR1 LGHNA and CDR2 YSLEER. The J segment lost 0 bases and the V segment lost 4 bases, leaving 9 bases of the junction unmatched. This CDR3 is 17 amino acids long. The chain's CDR3 is CASSPGTAPYSNQPQHF. The CDR3 nucleotides are TGCGCCAGCAGCCCTGGGACAGCACCGTATAGCAATCAGCCCCAGCATTTT.